One and the same sample provided the 10 T cell receptor beta chains below, sequenced in a study of shared clonotypes between healthy human individuals. The data were produced by immunoSEQ multiplex PCR, yet TCRdb's version contains in-frame clones alone and is incomplete. The data contain about half a million clones, 70% to 80% of them seen just once; the ten biggest clones take up less than 15%. Sequencing input: PBMCs. Receptors originate from a woman aged 40-49 years in good health. Some clones in this sample may be carry-over from other donors' samples.

The genes are TRBV7-8 and TRBJ2-1; 9 positions agree with TRBD2. CDR3 length: 15 amino acids. V gave up 3 bases and J gave up 2 bases; unmatched junction bases: 2. CDR1 and CDR2 from the germline V gene are SGHVS and FQNEAQ. CDR3: CASSLTSGTYNEQFF. The CDR3 nucleotides read TGTGCCAGCAGCTTGACTAGCGGTACCTACAATGAGCAGTTCTTC.

The chain uses TRBV4-1 and TRBJ1-3; 7 nucleotides align to TRBD1. V lost 0 bases to trimming and J lost 3 bases; unmatched junction nucleotides: 2. The CDR3 extends over 15 amino acids. Looked up from germline, CDR1 is MGHRA and CDR2 is YSYEKL. The CDR3 bases are TGCGCCAGCAGCCAAGACTCAGGGGGTGGAAACACCATATATTTT. Translation: CASSQDSGGGNTIYF.

The CDR3 reads CASSLQGTADTQYF. The CDR3 nucleotides read TGTGCCAGCAGCTTACAAGGAACTGCAGATACGCAGTATTTT. The J gene is TRBJ2-3, the V gene TRBV7-8; no firm D call. V was cut by 2 bases and J by 4 bases, with 10 bases left in between. The CDR3 loop spans 14 amino acids. CDR1 is SGHVS and CDR2 is FQNEAQ in the germline V gene.

V is TRBV4-2 and J is TRBJ2-7, with D perhaps TRBD1 (5 bases). V lost 0 bases and J lost 3, with 21 bases in between. The CDR3 is 18 amino acids. Germline CDR1 and CDR2: LGHNA and YNFKEQ. The CDR3 sequence is CASSQDREGDTLHYEQYF. The CDR3, as DNA: TGTGCCAGCAGCCAAGATCGCGAAGGGGATACCCTACACTACGAGCAGTACTTC.

The chain uses TRBV5-1 and TRBJ2-1, with 9 bases aligning to TRBD1. The germline V gene has CDR1 SGHRS and CDR2 YFSETQ. The ends lost 2 bases at V and 3 bases at J; junction bases unmatched: 9. This CDR3 has 17 residues. CDR3 coding DNA: TGCGCCAGCAGCTTCCTATTCGACAGGGGGGTCTACAATGAGCAGTTCTTC. Its translation is CASSFLFDRGVYNEQFF. Full variable domain (missing parts from reference TRBV5-1 and TRBJ2-1): KAGVTQTPRYLIKTRGQQVTLSCSPISGHRSVSWYQQTPGQGLQFLFEYFSETQRNKGNFPGRFSGRQFSNSRSEMNVSTLELGDSALYLCASSFLFDRGVYNEQFFGPGTRLTVL.

The rearrangement links TRBV29-1 to TRBJ2-5; D might be TRBD2 (5 bases). V lost 4 bases and J lost 4, with 16 bases in between. This CDR3 spans 14 amino acids. The germline V gene has CDR1 SQVTM and CDR2 ANQGSEA. Written as DNA, the CDR3 is TGCAGCGTTGTGGTTCCGGGGTTAGGAGAGACCCAGTACTTC. It encodes CSVVVPGLGETQYF.

This chain links TRBV5-1 with TRBJ2-3; possible D gene TRBD1, 6 bases. Trimming took 0 bases from V and 6 from J, leaving 17 bases between them. The CDR3 has 16 amino acids. CDR1 is SGHRS and CDR2 is YFSETQ in the germline V gene. Here the CDR3 reads CASSLGLSGAGDTQYF. CDR3 bases: TGCGCCAGCAGCTTGGGTCTGTCAGGGGCTGGGGATACGCAGTATTTT.

The chain employs TRBV5-1 and TRBJ2-7, with 16 nucleotides matching TRBD2. Germline lookup yields CDR1 SGHRS and CDR2 YFSETQ. CDR3 size: 18 residues. With 4 bases clipped from V and 0 bases from J, the junction kept 7 bases outside the gene matches. The CDR3 region is CASSAGTSGRGYSYEQYF. The CDR3 nucleotides read TGCGCCAGCAGCGCCGGGACTAGCGGGAGGGGGTACTCCTACGAGCAGTACTTC.

J is TRBJ2-7 and V is TRBV7-9; 10 bases line up with TRBD1. Germline V gene data show CDR1 as SEHNR and CDR2 as FQNEAQ (reference sequence). The CDR3 sequence is 13 residues long. Germline trimming cut 5 bases from V and 7 bases from J; bases unmatched to any gene: 5. In nucleotides, the CDR3 is TGTGCCAGCAGCCCAGACAGGGGGCGGGAGCAGTACTTC. Protein product: CASSPDRGREQYF.

The chain carries TRBV6-1 and TRBJ2-7; maybe TRBD1 (6 bases). Trimming pared 6 bases from V and 4 bases from J, leaving 16 bases between. Germline assignment: CDR1 MNHNS and CDR2 SASEGT. There are 14 residues in the CDR3. Here the CDR3 reads CASSGKGGTYEQYF. The DNA for the CDR3 is TGTGCCAGCAGCGGAAAAGGTGGGACATACGAGCAGTACTTC.